The present entry profiles one TCR beta chain with its context. Antigen: not known. Method: immunoSEQ multiplex PCR; TCRdb's copy keeps in-frame clones and lacks some. Of roughly 50,000 clones detected, 89% appear once; the ten largest clones hold about 2%. The entry originates in a study of T cell responses to AZD1222 COVID-19 vaccine. Study-level results: Donors in the cohort were predominantly white British and more often female, and clonal diversity was possibly underestimated. Once two AZD1222 doses were given, Spike-specific TCR breadth and depth went up. Dominant at 160-218 and 743-854, vaccine-associated CD4 TCRs also spanned spike.

With V trimmed by 4 bases and J by 2 bases, 10 bases remained unmatched. CDR1 is MGHRA and CDR2 is YSYEKL in the germline V gene. The CDR3 extends over 17 amino acids. The sample was peripheral blood, taken on day 0 of AZD1222 vaccination. This sequence originates from an adult in good health. The V and J genes are TRBV4-1 and TRBJ1-5; 8 nucleotides line up with TRBD1. CDR3 sequence: CASSPTQGAGGNQPQHF. CDR3 DNA sequence: TGCGCCAGCAGCCCAACTCAGGGGGCTGGTGGCAATCAGCCCCAGCATTTT.